This TCR beta chain was recorded in a study of T-cell memory formation after mild COVID-19. MiXCR, run by TCRdb on the 5' RACE reads, gives a single entry per CDR3 protein. The sample lists 150,000 to 200,000 distinct CDR3 sequences, roughly 10% occurring once. This clonotype was picked up a small number of times. Sequences were obtained from PBMCs or a T cell subset sorted from them (not recorded which). The sequence derives from a man aged 18 to 30 who had mild COVID-19 (a few samples of this study predate the infection). Cell type and time point are not known.

DNA for the CDR3: TGCAGTGCTAGAGATGGGCGGGAAGAAGCTTTCTTT. Residues: CSARDGREEAFF. This sequence joins TRBV20-1 and TRBJ1-1, with D unclear. The ends were cut back, 0 bases at V and 8 bases at J, with 10 bases in the middle. This CDR3 comprises 12 residues. CDR1 and CDR2 from the germline V gene are DFQATT and SNEGSKA (reference sequence).